This passage covers 2 T cell receptor beta chains from one sample sequenced in a study of blood T cell repertoires in COVID-19. The table came from immunoSEQ multiplex PCR; TCRdb's copy has only in-frame clones and leaves some out. The sample shows around 400,000 clones, 87% of them seen only once. The source material was peripheral blood. The receptors stem from a woman aged 55-70 years with COVID-19, enrolled during active disease.

This clone was seen more than once but under ten times. The V call is TRBV15, the J call TRBJ1-2; tentative D call: TRBD1 (5 bases). The CDR3 contains 15 residues. The germline V and J ends were trimmed by 0 bases and 4 bases, with 12 bases remaining between them. CDR1 is LNHNV and CDR2 is YYDKDF in the germline V gene (reference sequence). The CDR3 DNA sequence: TGTGCCACCAGCAGAGATTCGGGACTGGTCTATGGCTACACCTTC. Translating gives CATSRDSGLVYGYTF.

This clone came up once. This chain uses TRBV19 with TRBJ1-1; possible D gene TRBD1, 5 bases. Germline V gene data show CDR1 as LNHDA and CDR2 as SQIVND (reference sequence). The CDR3 totals 13 residues. CDR3 loop: CASGRVRGTEAFF. DNA for the CDR3: TGTGCTAGCGGGAGGGTGAGGGGTACTGAAGCTTTCTTT. Variable domain in full (rest from reference TRBV19 and TRBJ1-1): DGGITQSPKYLFRKEGQNVTLSCEQNLNHDAMYWYRQDPGQGLRLIYYSQIVNDFQKGDIAEGYSVSREKKESFPLTVTSAQKNPTAFYLCASGRVRGTEAFFGQGTRLTVV.